A selection of T cell receptor beta chains follows, all from one sample in a study of blood T cell repertoires in COVID-19. The assay was immunoSEQ multiplex PCR, and TCRdb's table has in-frame clones only and misses some. The sample has hundreds of thousands of clones, about 85% seen once. Sequencing used peripheral blood. These receptors were taken from a woman older than 75 with active or convalescent COVID-19. Both conserved end residues are part of each CDR3. D genes are given only for firm matches. The size field is filled for only some rows; it gives once, few, many or a size class.

TRBV11-2	NA	TRBD2	TRBJ2-5	15	CASSLDGGGAETQYF	TGTGCCAGCAGCTTAGATGGGGGGGGAGCAGAGACCCAGTACTTC
TRBV19	few	NA	TRBJ2-7	13	CASSINPDSEQYF	TGTGCCAGTAGTATAAACCCTGACAGCGAGCAGTACTTC
TRBV5-1	NA	NA	TRBJ1-3	14	CASSAGAGGNTIYF	TGCGCCAGCAGCGCAGGGGCTGGGGGAAACACCATATATTTT
TRBV2	NA	NA	TRBJ2-7	15	CASSYLQGPTYEQYF	TGTGCCAGCAGTTACCTTCAGGGCCCTACCTACGAGCAGTACTTC
TRBV18	NA	TRBD1	TRBJ1-4	15	CASSDRDRTNEKLFF	TGTGCCAGCTCAGACAGGGATCGAACTAATGAAAAACTGTTTTTT
TRBV5-8	once	TRBD1	TRBJ1-2	15	CASSLSWGQGDGYTF	TGTGCCAGCAGCTTGAGTTGGGGACAGGGGGATGGCTACACCTTC
TRBV6-7	NA	TRBD2	TRBJ2-5	16	CASSFLSCRGEETQYF	TGTGCCAGCAGTTTCCTCTCTTGTCGGGGGGAAGAGACCCAGTACTTC
TRBV9	once	TRBD1	TRBJ2-1	14	CASSRRTGTDEQFF	TGTGCCAGCAGCAGACGGACAGGGACAGATGAGCAGTTCTTC
TRBV5-4	NA	TRBD2	TRBJ2-7	13	CATAGDFTYEQYF	TGTGCCACCGCGGGGGACTTTACCTACGAGCAGTACTTC
TRBV7-2	NA	TRBD2	TRBJ2-3	17	CASSLVSSGISTDTQYF	TGTGCCAGCAGCTTAGTATCTAGCGGGATTAGCACAGATACGCAGTATTTT
TRBV9	NA	NA	TRBJ2-1	15	CASSTRTTSSGEQFF	TGTGCCAGCAGCACAAGGACCACTAGTTCGGGTGAGCAGTTCTTC
TRBV4-1	NA	NA	TRBJ2-5	14	CASSRTPSAETQYF	TGCGCCAGCAGCCGCACCCCGAGCGCGGAGACCCAGTACTTC
TRBV2	NA	NA	TRBJ1-5	13	CASKGTPNQPQHF	TGTGCCAGCAAGGGGACACCTAATCAGCCCCAGCATTTT
TRBV27	NA	TRBD2	TRBJ2-5	15	CASQTFSGGEETQYF	TGTGCCAGCCAGACTTTTAGCGGGGGGGAAGAGACCCAGTACTTC
TRBV24-1	NA	TRBD1	TRBJ1-2	16	CATSDPHGTGGYGYTF	TGTGCCACCAGTGATCCCCACGGGACAGGGGGATATGGCTACACCTTC
TRBV19	NA	TRBD1	TRBJ1-5	16	CASSDRGRGVYQPQHF	TGTGCCAGTAGCGACAGGGGGCGAGGGGTGTATCAGCCCCAGCATTTT
TRBV19	NA	NA	TRBJ2-6	15	CATARPASGANVLTF	TGTGCCACTGCCAGGCCCGCCTCTGGGGCCAACGTCCTGACTTTC